This is a list of T cell receptor beta chains from one sample in a study of cytomegalovirus exposure and HLA in healthy donors. The protocol was immunoSEQ multiplex PCR, while the TCRdb copy is restricted to in-frame clones and leaves out a portion. The data show some 65,000 clones, 70% to 80% seen once. The sequenced material came from PBMCs. The receptors shown here come from a girl aged 5 to 17 in good health and CMV-seropositive. CDR3s include the opening cysteine and the closing phenylalanine or tryptophan. A D gene is named only where the DNA matches it firmly. The listing skips clone size in some rows; elsewhere it reads once, few, many or a size class.

v_gene	d_gene	j_gene	abundance	CDR3nt	CDR3aa
TRBV5-1	TRBD1	TRBJ1-2	NA	TGCGCCAGCAGTTCCGGGACAGTCTATGGCTACACCTTC	CASSSGTVYGYTF
TRBV6-1	NA	TRBJ2-7	NA	TGTGCCAGCAGTGAGGCGGTGATTCGGTACGAGCAGTACTTC	CASSEAVIRYEQYF
TRBV19	TRBD1	TRBJ2-2	NA	TGTGCCACCTCGACAGGGGCCGGGGAGCTGTTTTTT	CATSTGAGELFF
TRBV19	NA	TRBJ2-5	few	TGTGCCAGTAGTATAGAAGGGGTGGAGACCCAGTACTTC	CASSIEGVETQYF
TRBV6-1	NA	TRBJ1-4	NA	TGTGCCAGCAGTCAACCAGGGCCGTGGCATGAAAAACTGTTTTTT	CASSQPGPWHEKLFF
TRBV4-1	NA	TRBJ2-1	NA	TGCGCCAGCAGCCAAGGGGGGCGAAGCTCCTACAATGAGCAGTTCTTC	CASSQGGRSSYNEQFF
TRBV5-1	NA	TRBJ1-2	once	TGCGCCAGCAGCGTGGACGGGACTAACTATGGCTACACCTTC	CASSVDGTNYGYTF
TRBV10-3	NA	TRBJ1-1	NA	TGTGCCATCAGTGAGACCTTTATGGGGGGAGGAGGAACTGAAGCTTTCTTT	CAISETFMGGGGTEAFF
TRBV4-1	TRBD2	TRBJ2-3	NA	TGCGCCAGCAGCCAAGATTTGGCGGGAGTTTGTTCCGATACGCAGTATTTT	CASSQDLAGVCSDTQYF
TRBV7-2	TRBD2	TRBJ2-1	once	TGTGCCAGCAGCCTTACCCGCACTAGCGGGGTTTACAATGAGCAGTTCTTC	CASSLTRTSGVYNEQFF
TRBV2	TRBD1	TRBJ1-1	few	TGTGCCAGCAGGGGCCCGGGACAGATAACAATGAACACTGAAGCTTTCTTT	CASRGPGQITMNTEAFF
TRBV19	NA	TRBJ1-1	NA	TGTGCCAGTAGTATTCAGGGCCCGAGGAACACTGAAGCTTTCTTT	CASSIQGPRNTEAFF
TRBV7-2	TRBD2	TRBJ2-1	NA	TGTGCCAGCAGCTCGGGACTAGCGGGGGGTCTCCCCTACAATGAGCAGTTCTTC	CASSSGLAGGLPYNEQFF
TRBV7-9	TRBD1	TRBJ2-3	NA	TGTGCCAGCAGCTTAGTGGGCCGGGACAGGGGCACAGATACGCAGTATTTT	CASSLVGRDRGTDTQYF
TRBV29-1	NA	TRBJ1-2	NA	TGCAGCGTTGCTAAGCGTCGAGGAACGGAAAGCTATGGCTACACCTTC	CSVAKRRGTESYGYTF
TRBV6-5	NA	TRBJ1-1	NA	TGTGCCAGCAGTTGGGCAGGGGACACTGAAGCTTTCTTT	CASSWAGDTEAFF
TRBV10-2	NA	TRBJ1-4	NA	TGCGCCAGCAGTGAATCCGGCAGTAGGAGATTTAGACTGTTTTTT	CASSESGSRRFRLFF
TRBV11-2	NA	TRBJ1-1	NA	TGTGCCAGCAGTTTCGGGGTTGAAGCTTTCTTT	CASSFGVEAFF
TRBV18	NA	TRBJ1-1	NA	TGTGCCAGCTCAGTGGGTACGGGAACTGAAGCTTTCTTT	CASSVGTGTEAFF
TRBV7-9	NA	TRBJ1-1	NA	TGTGCCAGCAGCTTAACAGGGAGCACTGAAGCTTTCTTT	CASSLTGSTEAFF
TRBV11-3	NA	TRBJ1-2	NA	TGTGCCAGCAGCCCAGGGTTGGGATATGGCTACACCTTC	CASSPGLGYGYTF
TRBV28	NA	TRBJ2-7	NA	TGTGCCAGCAGTTTAGGGCGCAATTACGAGCAGTACTTC	CASSLGRNYEQYF
TRBV19	NA	TRBJ1-4	NA	TGTGCCAGTAGTATAATGTCGCGTGAAAAACTGTTTTTT	CASSIMSREKLFF
TRBV29-1	TRBD1	TRBJ2-4	NA	TGCAGCGTCGCCGGGACAGGGGCTAGAGAGGACTTC	CSVAGTGAREDF
TRBV7-9	NA	TRBJ2-5	once	TGTGCCAGCAGCTTAGGTCAGGTCCGAGAGCAGTACTTC	CASSLGQVREQYF
TRBV6-5	NA	TRBJ2-7	few	TGTGCCAGCAGTTATGACGGGGTGAGCTACGAGCAGTACTTC	CASSYDGVSYEQYF
TRBV4-1	NA	TRBJ2-1	few	TGCGCCAGCAGCCACATTACCGGGGGCGGGAGTGGGGGGAATGAGCAGTTCTTC	CASSHITGGGSGGNEQFF
TRBV7-9	NA	TRBJ2-5	NA	TGTGCCAGCAGACCAACAAGTCCGTCGAGGGCGGAAGAGACCCAGTACTTC	CASRPTSPSRAEETQYF
TRBV5-1	NA	TRBJ2-2	few	TGCGCCAGCGGACCACAGGGATACACCGGGGAGCTGTTTTTT	CASGPQGYTGELFF
TRBV4-2	NA	TRBJ2-4	few	TGTGCCAGCAGCCAAGCGACCCCTAGTATGCCCAAAAACATTCAGTACTTC	CASSQATPSMPKNIQYF
TRBV5-1	TRBD1	TRBJ1-2	NA	TGCGCCAGCAGCCCGACAGGGGCCTATGGCTACACCTTC	CASSPTGAYGYTF
TRBV4-3	NA	TRBJ2-1	few	TGCGCCAGCAGCCACCACGGACTATACTCCTACAATGAGCAGTTCTTC	CASSHHGLYSYNEQFF
TRBV6-1	NA	TRBJ1-5	few	TGTGCCAGCAGTGGTTCCCAGGCGGGTCAGCCCCAGCATTTT	CASSGSQAGQPQHF
TRBV6-5	NA	TRBJ1-1	NA	TGTGCCAGCAGTTACGAGGTCAGGGGTAGCACTGAAGCTTTCTTT	CASSYEVRGSTEAFF
TRBV6-1	NA	TRBJ1-1	NA	TGTGCCAGCAGTGGGGGGACAACGACGAACACTGAAGCTTTCTTT	CASSGGTTTNTEAFF